The table lists the clone carrying this T cell receptor (beta chain) with a few counts. Each CDR3 protein is one row after TCRdb ran MiXCR on the 5' RACE reads. The top ten clones hold around 23% of a sample with approximately 270,000 distinct CDR3 sequences, roughly 16% of them seen once. This sample was taken from a study of T-cell memory formation after mild COVID-19. Sequenced material: PBMCs or a T cell subset sorted from them (not recorded which). The source is a man aged 18 to 30 who had mild COVID-19 (a few samples of this study predate the infection). Cell type and time point are not known.

CDR3 nucleotides: TGTGCCAGCAGTCTGACAGGGGATAATTCACCCCTCCACTTT. Protein: CASSLTGDNSPLHF. V gene TRBV6-5 combines with J gene TRBJ1-6, with 8 bases fitting TRBD1. The CDR3 runs 14 residues. V lost 5 bases, J lost 5 bases, and 2 bases stayed unmatched. Looked up from germline, CDR1 is MNHEY and CDR2 is SVGAGI.